The 14 T cell receptor beta chains below were found in one sample sequenced in a study of cytomegalovirus exposure and HLA in healthy donors. PCR used 60 Vbeta primers and 13 Jbeta primers. The table came from immunoSEQ multiplex PCR; TCRdb's copy has only in-frame clones and leaves some out. The sample has about 97,000 clones; about 80% are singletons. The specimen sequenced was PBMCs. The receptors derive from a male donor in good health and CMV-seropositive.

In its sample, this clone was seen a few times. The sample holds other DNA sequences that translate to the same CDR3. The chain recombines TRBV6-5 with TRBJ1-5, with D uncertain. The ends were cut back, 0 bases at V and 5 bases at J, with 5 bases in the middle. Germline V gives CDR1 MNHEY, CDR2 SVGAGI. The CDR3 spans 13 residues. The CDR3 region is CASSYSRDQPQHF. CDR3 in DNA: TGTGCCAGCAGTTACTCTCGGGATCAGCCCCAGCATTTT.

The gene calls are TRBV5-1 and TRBJ2-5; 8 nucleotides align to TRBD1. There are 14 residues in the CDR3. Germline V CDR1 and CDR2: SGHRS, YFSETQ. The ends lost 5 bases at V and 5 bases at J; junction bases unmatched: 8. The CDR3 DNA follows: TGCGCCAGCAGGGTGACAGGGGATGGGGAGACCCAGTACTTC. This gives the protein CASRVTGDGETQYF.

The chain employs TRBV9 and TRBJ2-7, with 7 bases fitting TRBD2. Germline CDR1 SGDLS, CDR2 YYNGEE. The CDR3 contains 15 residues. V gave up 0 bases and J gave up 1 base; unmatched junction bases: 4. CDR3 sequence reads: CASSVGLSGSYEQYF. The CDR3 nucleotides are TGTGCCAGCAGCGTAGGTCTTAGCGGGTCCTACGAGCAGTACTTC.

The V and J genes are TRBV7-6 and TRBJ2-7; TRBD1 is a possible D gene (5 bases). Trimming pared 0 bases from V and 2 bases from J, leaving 11 bases between. This CDR3 contains 15 residues. Germline V gene lookup returns CDR1 SGHVS and CDR2 FNYEAQ. CDR3 nucleotide sequence: TGTGCCAGCAGCTTAGCGCCTGCAGGGACCTACGAGCAGTACTTC. Its translation is CASSLAPAGTYEQYF. Combining the CDR3 with reference TRBV7-6 and TRBJ2-7 gives the whole variable domain GAGVSQSPRYKVTKRGQDVALRCDPISGHVSLYWYRQALGQGPEFLTYFNYEAQQDKSGLPNDRFSAERPEGSISTLTIQRTEQRDSAMYRCASSLAPAGTYEQYFGPGTRLTVT.

This clone has only a few counts. The chain employs TRBV2 and TRBJ1-1; no clear D gene. The germline V gene has CDR1 SNHLY and CDR2 FYNNEI. The CDR3 consists of 14 residues. V lost 1 base, J lost 0 bases, and 6 bases lay in between. CDR3 coding DNA: TGTGCCAGCAGTGAAGTAGAGGTGAACACTGAAGCTTTCTTT. This codes for CASSEVEVNTEAFF. The full variable domain, completed using reference TRBV2 and TRBJ1-1, is EPEVTQTPSHQVTQMGQEVILRCVPISNHLYFYWYRQILGQKVEFLVSFYNNEISEKSEIFDDQFSVERPDGSNFTLKIRSTKLEDSAMYFCASSEVEVNTEAFFGQGTRLTVV.

V is TRBV5-4 and J is TRBJ2-4, with 10 bases lining up with TRBD1. This CDR3 contains 16 residues. Germline CDR1 is SGHNT and CDR2 is YYREEE (reference sequence). Trimming removed 0 bases from V and 2 bases from J; junction bases left unmatched: 2. Here the CDR3 DNA reads TGTGCCAGCAGCTTGGAGACAGGGGGCCCCAAAAACATTCAGTACTTC. Translating it yields CASSLETGGPKNIQYF.

V and J are TRBV4-1 and TRBJ1-1; D is perhaps TRBD1 (6 bases). Deletions cut 7 bases from V and 2 bases from J, with 11 bases between. CDR1 and CDR2 from the germline V gene are MGHRA and YSYEKL. The CDR3 length is 13 residues. The CDR3: CASMGHTNTEAFF. The DNA for the CDR3 is TGCGCCAGCATGGGACATACTAACACTGAAGCTTTCTTT.

This clone was detected a few times. The rearrangement uses TRBV5-6 and TRBJ1-5; D unclear. Germline values: CDR1 SGHDT, CDR2 YYEEEE. Between the trimmed V and J ends, which lost 0 bases and 6 bases, there was a span of 10 bases. The length of the CDR3 is 14 residues. The CDR3 nucleotides are TGTGCCAGCAGCTTGGTCGGGAAGGGTCAGCCCCAGCATTTT. Amino acids: CASSLVGKGQPQHF. Combining the CDR3 with reference TRBV5-6 and TRBJ1-5 gives the whole variable domain DAGVTQSPTHLIKTRGQQVTLRCSPKSGHDTVSWYQQALGQGPQFIFQYYEEEERQRGNFPDRFSGHQFPNYSSELNVNALLLGDSALYLCASSLVGKGQPQHFGDGTRLSIL.

J is TRBJ1-2 and V is TRBV15; the match to TRBD1 covers 7 bases. CDR1 is LNHNV and CDR2 is YYDKDF in the germline V gene (reference sequence). The CDR3 runs 18 residues. The ends lost 0 bases at V and 4 bases at J; junction bases unmatched: 14. This chain's CDR3 is CATSRDGRPGGSGYGYTF. DNA for the CDR3: TGTGCCACCAGCAGAGATGGGAGGCCAGGGGGAAGCGGCTATGGCTACACCTTC.

The chain's CDR3 is CASTPQETQYF. The CDR3 nucleotides are TGTGCCAGCACCCCACAAGAGACCCAGTACTTC. The rearrangement uses TRBV7-9 and TRBJ2-5, with D unresolved. The V and J ends lost 7 bases and 2 bases respectively, with 5 bases between them. Germline-derived CDR1 and CDR2 are SEHNR and FQNEAQ (reference sequence). This CDR3 comprises 11 residues.

The sample holds a few counts of this clone. This chain joins TRBV10-2 and TRBJ2-1, with D tentatively TRBD1 (6 bases). The CDR3 has 13 residues. Germline CDR1 and CDR2: WSHSY and SAAADI. Trimming took off 2 bases at V and 12 bases at J, with 14 bases between the two ends. CDR3 sequence reads: CASSEPQGRGQFF. CDR3 nucleotides: TGCGCCAGCAGTGAGCCCCAGGGGCGTGGGCAGTTCTTC.

This clone was counted between two and nine times. The rearrangement links TRBV6-5 to TRBJ1-5, with 7 positions matching TRBD1. The CDR3 extends over 14 amino acids. V lost 6 bases, J lost 7 bases, and 9 bases stayed unmatched. Germline V CDR1 and CDR2: MNHEY, SVGAGI. CDR3 region: CASSLTQGSQPQHF. CDR3 sequence (DNA): TGTGCCAGCAGCCTAACACAGGGGTCCCAGCCCCAGCATTTT.

Concerning this clone: The conserved phenylalanine or tryptophan is not found at the CDR3 terminus, so this likely reflects a read error. This chain connects TRBV30 to TRBJ1-1; D not certain. Germline CDR1 is GTSNPN and CDR2 is SVGIG (reference sequence). Between the trimmed V and J ends, which lost 1 base and 1 base, there was a span of 7 bases. The CDR3 is 13 amino acids. CDR3 residues: CAWSGNGNTEAFL. Written as DNA, the CDR3 is TGTGCCTGGAGTGGAAACGGGAACACTGAAGCTTTCTTG.

The chain employs TRBV15 and TRBJ2-1; maybe TRBD2 (7 bases). The CDR3 contains 17 residues. The germline V gene has CDR1 LNHNV and CDR2 YYDKDF (reference sequence). V lost 2 bases and J lost 12, with 26 bases in between. The CDR3 here is CATSRPYFNRGASGQFF. The CDR3, as DNA: TGTGCCACCAGCAGACCCTACTTTAATCGGGGGGCCTCGGGGCAGTTCTTC.